The clone carrying this TCR beta chain is a singleton in its sample. The data were produced by immunoSEQ multiplex PCR, yet TCRdb's version contains in-frame clones alone and is incomplete. The data show 70,000 or so clones, approximately 94% seen once. The J segment lost 7 bases and the V segment lost 4 bases, leaving 5 bases of the junction unmatched. The CDR3 totals 13 residues. Germline CDR1 and CDR2: MDHEN and SYDVKM. These data originate in a study of cytomegalovirus exposure and HLA in healthy donors. This sequence was found in a woman younger than 30 in good health and CMV-seronegative. The chain joins TRBV28 to TRBJ2-5; 8 bases agree with TRBD2. The sample taken for sequencing was PBMCs. CDR3 region: CASSSTSEGTQYF. As DNA, the CDR3 is TGTGCCAGCAGTTCGACTAGCGAGGGGACCCAGTACTTC. Using reference TRBV28 and TRBJ2-5 for the parts outside the CDR3, the full variable domain is DVKVTQSSRYLVKRTGEKVFLECVQDMDHENMFWYRQDPGLGLRLIYFSYDVKMKEKGDIPEGYSVSREKKERFSLILESASTNQTSMYLCASSSTSEGTQYFGPGTRLLVL.